This T cell receptor beta chain was recovered during a study of blood T cell repertoires in COVID-19. At the level of the study: Acute and convalescent COVID-19 specimens originated in the United States, Italy and Spain. T cells, B-cell-depleted T cells, or PBMCs supplied cDNA or gDNA.

Per the study methods: Scientists estimated how many nucleated cells there were by amplifying reference gene primers. Sequenced by immunoSEQ multiplex PCR; TCRdb stores in-frame clones only, minus some. Clone size and the V and J calls come from that table; the DNA yielded D and trimming. This sample has some 400,000 clones; more than 85% occur once, and the top ten carry about 3%. The length of the CDR3 is 13 residues. V was cut by 11 bases and J by 3 bases, with 16 bases left in between. CDR1 and CDR2 from the germline V gene are MDHEN and SYDVKM. This TCR was recovered from a human donor in a cohort sampled during active COVID-19. Sequenced: peripheral blood. The genes are TRBV28 and TRBJ1-2, with D tentatively TRBD1 (5 bases). CDR3 in DNA: TGTGCCGCACACGCGGGGGGATACTATGGCTACACCTTC. This gives the protein CAAHAGGYYGYTF.